These T cell receptor beta chains were read from a single sample in a study of T cell responses to AZD1222 COVID-19 vaccine. The repertoire was sequenced with immunoSEQ multiplex PCR; TCRdb's copy has only in-frame clones and lacks some. The repertoire holds tens of thousands of clones, with roughly 85% as singletons. Source: peripheral blood, taken 28 days after the second AZD1222 dose. These receptor sequences come from an adult who received the AZD1222 COVID-19 vaccine. The CDR3 runs from the conserved cysteine through the conserved F or W. D genes are given only for firm matches. Clone size is stated in some rows and not others, as once, few, many or a class when expanded.

clone size	J gene	V gene	D gene	CDR3 protein	CDR3 DNA
.	TRBJ1-1	TRBV27	TRBD1	CASSLGTGSLNTEAFF	TGTGCCAGCAGTTTGGGGACAGGGTCGTTGAACACTGAAGCTTTCTTT
.	TRBJ1-5	TRBV9	TRBD1	CASSVGLGGSGQPQHF	TGTGCCAGCAGCGTAGGTTTAGGGGGCTCTGGTCAGCCCCAGCATTTT
.	TRBJ2-6	TRBV27	.	CASSSPGRKSSGANVLTF	TGTGCCAGCAGTTCTCCGGGACGGAAAAGCTCTGGGGCCAACGTCCTGACTTTC
once	TRBJ1-5	TRBV5-8	.	CASSSAMIGNQPQHF	TGTGCCAGCAGCTCCGCGATGATTGGCAATCAGCCCCAGCATTTT
.	TRBJ2-3	TRBV2	.	CASSEGGRDTQYF	TGTGCCAGCAGTGAAGGGGGGAGAGATACGCAGTATTTT
.	TRBJ1-1	TRBV6-5	.	CASRSGPHTEAFF	TGTGCCAGCAGGTCCGGGCCTCACACTGAAGCTTTCTTT
.	TRBJ1-2	TRBV24-1	TRBD1	CATSEETGNGYTF	TGTGCCACCAGTGAGGAGACAGGGAATGGCTACACCTTC
.	TRBJ1-1	TRBV5-8	.	CASRQDLADTEAFF	TGTGCCAGCAGGCAGGACTTGGCGGACACTGAAGCTTTCTTT
.	TRBJ1-2	TRBV28	.	CASTTGLPGYTF	TGTGCCAGCACCACAGGGTTGCCTGGCTACACCTTC
once	TRBJ1-4	TRBV4-3	.	CASSQAEVATNEKLFF	TGCGCCAGCAGCCAAGCGGAGGTTGCAACTAATGAAAAACTGTTTTTT
.	TRBJ1-2	TRBV28	.	CASSWTSGGGYGYTF	TGTGCCAGCAGTTGGACCTCCGGCGGCGGCTATGGCTACACCTTC
.	TRBJ1-5	TRBV30	.	CAWSVGFRGPQHF	TGTGCCTGGAGTGTAGGGTTTAGGGGGCCCCAGCATTTT
.	TRBJ2-5	TRBV6-1	TRBD2	CASSVAGGDQETQYF	TGTGCCAGCAGTGTAGCGGGGGGGGATCAAGAGACCCAGTACTTC
.	TRBJ2-3	TRBV18	TRBD1	CASSPGQGGADTQYF	TGTGCCAGCTCACCCGGACAGGGGGGTGCAGATACGCAGTATTTT
.	TRBJ1-2	TRBV6-5	.	CALGGNYGYTF	TGTGCCCTGGGGGGAAACTATGGCTACACCTTC
once	TRBJ1-2	TRBV27	.	CASSYKTGQSGGYTF	TGTGCCAGCAGTTATAAGACAGGCCAAAGCGGTGGCTACACCTTC
.	TRBJ2-3	TRBV20-1	TRBD2	CSASEGVSGRSTDTQYF	TGCAGTGCTAGTGAAGGGGTTAGCGGGAGGAGCACAGATACGCAGTATTTT
.	TRBJ1-1	TRBV28	.	CASSLRGGTEAFF	TGTGCCAGCAGTCTAAGGGGGGGCACTGAAGCTTTCTTT
.	TRBJ1-6	TRBV5-8	TRBD1	CASSFFRGQGVSPLHF	TGTGCCAGCAGTTTCTTCCGTGGACAGGGGGTCTCACCCCTCCACTTT
few	TRBJ2-7	TRBV11-2	.	CASSLDLAYEQYF	TGTGCCAGCAGCTTAGACCTCGCTTACGAGCAGTACTTC
.	TRBJ2-7	TRBV10-3	TRBD1	CAISEVQGGSYEQYF	TGTGCCATCAGTGAGGTACAGGGGGGCTCCTACGAGCAGTACTTC
.	TRBJ2-4	TRBV5-4	TRBD1	CASSSDRGFIQYF	TGTGCCAGCAGCTCGGACAGGGGTTTTATTCAGTACTTC
.	TRBJ2-1	TRBV28	.	CASSPRDEQFF	TGTGCCAGCAGCCCCCGGGATGAGCAGTTCTTC
medium-sized	TRBJ1-2	TRBV27	.	CATLTGRYGYTF	TGTGCCACCCTAACAGGGCGCTATGGCTACACCTTC
.	TRBJ2-7	TRBV6-5	.	CASSALYEQYF	TGTGCCAGCAGCGCTCTCTACGAGCAGTACTTC
.	TRBJ2-7	TRBV6-5	TRBD2	CASSYSPSGRAYEQYF	TGTGCCAGCAGTTACTCTCCTAGCGGGAGGGCCTACGAGCAGTACTTC
.	TRBJ2-5	TRBV7-2	TRBD1	CASSLTGGETQYF	TGTGCCAGCAGCTTAACAGGGGGCGAGACCCAGTACTTC
.	TRBJ1-1	TRBV5-1	TRBD1	CASSLEGTGGRGTEAFF	TGCGCCAGCAGCTTGGAGGGGACAGGGGGCAGGGGCACTGAAGCTTTCTTT
.	TRBJ2-4	TRBV28	.	CASSIGAENIQYF	TGTGCCAGCAGTATAGGGGCGGAAAACATTCAGTACTTC
once	TRBJ2-7	TRBV2	.	CAITPGRGSYEQYF	TGTGCCATCACACCGGGCAGGGGCTCCTACGAGCAGTACTTC
once	TRBJ1-2	TRBV19	.	CASSRPSGANYGYTF	TGTGCCAGTAGTAGGCCCTCAGGGGCTAACTATGGCTACACCTTC
.	TRBJ1-4	TRBV9	.	CASTLGQGNEKLFF	TGTGCCAGCACCCTGGGGCAGGGGAATGAAAAACTGTTTTTT
few	TRBJ1-4	TRBV6-5	.	CASSRLVDPNEKLFF	TGTGCCAGCAGCCGCCTTGTTGACCCTAATGAAAAACTGTTTTTT
.	TRBJ2-5	TRBV9	.	CASSASDGLKTQYF	TGTGCCAGCAGCGCCTCCGACGGCCTGAAAACCCAGTACTTC
few	TRBJ2-2	TRBV5-1	.	CASSLGRSGTDTGELFF	TGCGCCAGCAGCTTGGGGCGATCCGGGACGGACACCGGGGAGCTGTTTTTT
.	TRBJ1-4	TRBV6-1	.	CASSEGAGNEKLFF	TGTGCCAGCAGTGAAGGGGCGGGTAATGAAAAACTGTTTTTT
few	TRBJ1-1	TRBV5-1	.	CASNNGENTEAFF	TGCGCCAGCAACAACGGGGAGAACACTGAAGCTTTCTTT
.	TRBJ2-1	TRBV10-1	TRBD2	CATPGLEYNEQFF	TGCGCCACCCCGGGACTAGAGTACAATGAGCAGTTCTTC
.	TRBJ2-7	TRBV7-9	.	CASSSGDGSYEQYF	TGTGCCAGCAGCTCGGGGGACGGGTCCTACGAGCAGTACTTC
.	TRBJ1-1	TRBV7-9	TRBD1	CASSQTGANTEAFF	TGTGCCAGCAGCCAGACAGGGGCAAACACTGAAGCTTTCTTT
.	TRBJ1-1	TRBV9	.	CASSSRVLNTEAFF	TGTGCCAGCAGCTCCCGGGTCCTGAACACTGAAGCTTTCTTT
.	TRBJ2-7	TRBV2	.	CASTPGGEGLVGYEQYF	TGTGCCAGCACCCCCGGAGGTGAGGGGTTGGTTGGCTACGAGCAGTACTTC
few	TRBJ1-1	TRBV3-1/TRBV3-2	.	CASREQAWNTEAFF	TGTGCCAGCAGGGAACAAGCCTGGAACACTGAAGCTTTCTTT
.	TRBJ1-5	TRBV28	.	CASRWGNQPQHF	TGTGCCAGCAGATGGGGCAATCAGCCCCAGCATTTT
.	TRBJ2-7	TRBV28	TRBD2	CASSLGLAGVYEQYF	TGTGCCAGCAGTTTAGGACTAGCGGGAGTCTACGAGCAGTACTTC
.	TRBJ1-2	TRBV7-3	TRBD1	CASSTTGGAGYTF	TGTGCCAGCAGCACTACAGGGGGCGCGGGCTACACCTTC